The rows below give T cell receptor beta chains drawn from one sample of a study of Graves' ophthalmopathy and Graves' hyperthyroidism. TCRdb fed the multiplex PCR reads into MiXCR, producing one record per CDR3 protein. Of hundreds of thousands of distinct CDR3 sequences detected, about a fifth appear once; the ten largest clones hold around 6.5%. The sequenced sample was peripheral blood. Source of these receptors: a woman aged 18-30 years with stable Graves' hyperthyroidism. Some clones in this sample may be carry-over from other donors' samples. CDR3s include the opening cysteine and the closing phenylalanine or tryptophan. The order of the fields is V gene, D gene, CDR3 length, J gene, clone size, CDR3 protein, CDR3 DNA. A D gene is named only where the DNA matches it firmly. The listing skips clone size in some rows; elsewhere it reads once, few, many or a size class.

v_call: TRBV11-2
d_call: TRBD2
cdr3_length: 14
j_call: TRBJ2-5
clone_size: many
cdr3_aa: CASSGLAGGETQYF
cdr3_nt: TGTGCCAGCAGCGGACTAGCGGGAGGGGAGACCCAGTACTTC

v_call: TRBV4-1
d_call: -
cdr3_length: 15
j_call: TRBJ1-1
clone_size: few
cdr3_aa: CASSHEALGDTEAFF
cdr3_nt: TGCGCCAGCAGTCACGAAGCCTTGGGGGACACTGAAGCTTTCTTT

v_call: TRBV6-1
d_call: TRBD1
cdr3_length: 17
j_call: TRBJ1-5
clone_size: many
cdr3_aa: CASRGGTGSWGNQPQHF
cdr3_nt: TGTGCCAGCAGAGGTGGGACAGGGAGTTGGGGCAATCAGCCCCAGCATTTT

v_call: TRBV2
d_call: TRBD1
cdr3_length: 16
j_call: TRBJ1-6
clone_size: few
cdr3_aa: CASRLQGLNYNSPLHF
cdr3_nt: TGTGCCAGCAGGCTACAGGGGCTAAACTATAATTCACCCCTCCACTTT

v_call: TRBV7-2
d_call: -
cdr3_length: 14
j_call: TRBJ2-7
clone_size: many
cdr3_aa: CASSPERASYEQYF
cdr3_nt: TGTGCCAGCAGCCCCGAGAGGGCCTCGTACGAGCAGTACTTC

v_call: TRBV5-1
d_call: TRBD1
cdr3_length: 14
j_call: TRBJ1-2
clone_size: -
cdr3_aa: CASSRTGGSDGYTF
cdr3_nt: TGCGCCAGCAGTCGGACAGGGGGCAGCGATGGCTACACCTTC

v_call: TRBV18
d_call: TRBD1
cdr3_length: 17
j_call: TRBJ1-2
clone_size: few
cdr3_aa: CASSSPTGQGLNYGYTF
cdr3_nt: TGTGCCAGCTCATCCCCCACTGGACAGGGACTCAACTATGGCTACACCTTC

v_call: TRBV29-1
d_call: TRBD1
cdr3_length: 13
j_call: TRBJ2-5
clone_size: -
cdr3_aa: CSSETGSEETQYF
cdr3_nt: TGCAGCTCCGAGACAGGGAGTGAAGAGACCCAGTACTTC

v_call: TRBV20-1
d_call: TRBD2
cdr3_length: 13
j_call: TRBJ2-7
clone_size: many
cdr3_aa: CSASSGGEYKQYF
cdr3_nt: TGCAGTGCTAGTAGCGGGGGGGAGTACAAGCAGTACTTC

v_call: TRBV12-3/TRBV12-4
d_call: TRBD1
cdr3_length: 15
j_call: TRBJ2-2
clone_size: few
cdr3_aa: CASTLRDRITGELFF
cdr3_nt: TGTGCCAGCACCCTTAGGGACAGAATTACCGGGGAGCTGTTTTTT

v_call: TRBV3-1
d_call: -
cdr3_length: 14
j_call: TRBJ2-2
clone_size: few
cdr3_aa: CASSPSVRPGELFF
cdr3_nt: TGTGCCAGCAGCCCTTCTGTAAGGCCCGGGGAGCTGTTTTTT

v_call: TRBV5-1
d_call: -
cdr3_length: 15
j_call: TRBJ2-5
clone_size: many
cdr3_aa: CASSPQGRGLETQYF
cdr3_nt: TGCGCCAGCAGCCCCCAGGGTCGGGGGTTGGAGACCCAGTACTTC

v_call: TRBV19
d_call: -
cdr3_length: 13
j_call: TRBJ2-2
clone_size: once
cdr3_aa: CASSRTHPGELFF
cdr3_nt: TGTGCCAGTAGTAGGACACATCCGGGGGAGCTGTTTTTT

v_call: TRBV28
d_call: -
cdr3_length: 15
j_call: TRBJ2-7
clone_size: many
cdr3_aa: CASSPWGRGTYEQYF
cdr3_nt: TGTGCCAGCAGTCCGTGGGGGCGGGGTACCTACGAGCAGTACTTC

v_call: TRBV6-2/TRBV6-3
d_call: TRBD1
cdr3_length: 15
j_call: TRBJ2-2
clone_size: many
cdr3_aa: CASKPGQGNTGELFF
cdr3_nt: TGTGCCAGCAAACCGGGACAGGGTAACACCGGGGAGCTGTTTTTT

v_call: TRBV28
d_call: -
cdr3_length: 13
j_call: TRBJ1-2
clone_size: many
cdr3_aa: CASRARSGDGYTF
cdr3_nt: TGTGCCAGCAGGGCTAGATCGGGAGATGGCTACACCTTC

v_call: TRBV11-2
d_call: -
cdr3_length: 15
j_call: TRBJ2-7
clone_size: many
cdr3_aa: CASRTDPGQAYEQYF
cdr3_nt: TGTGCCAGCAGAACCGACCCGGGACAAGCCTACGAGCAGTACTTC

v_call: TRBV7-3
d_call: -
cdr3_length: 13
j_call: TRBJ1-2
clone_size: few
cdr3_aa: CASSIGQDVGYTF
cdr3_nt: TGTGCCAGCAGCATAGGACAAGATGTGGGCTACACCTTC

v_call: TRBV4-1
d_call: TRBD2
cdr3_length: 15
j_call: TRBJ2-7
clone_size: few
cdr3_aa: CASSHFERGVYEQYF
cdr3_nt: TGCGCCAGCAGCCACTTTGAGCGGGGGGTCTACGAGCAGTACTTC

v_call: TRBV6-5
d_call: -
cdr3_length: 15
j_call: TRBJ1-1
clone_size: -
cdr3_aa: CASSYSAGGFTEAFF
cdr3_nt: TGTGCCAGCAGTTACTCCGCAGGAGGATTTACTGAAGCTTTCTTT

v_call: TRBV30
d_call: TRBD2
cdr3_length: 14
j_call: TRBJ2-4
clone_size: few
cdr3_aa: CARSSGGPKNIQYF
cdr3_nt: TGTGCCAGGAGTAGCGGGGGGCCAAAAAACATTCAGTACTTC

v_call: TRBV6-5
d_call: -
cdr3_length: 14
j_call: TRBJ2-5
clone_size: -
cdr3_aa: CASSYDLQGEIQYF
cdr3_nt: TGTGCCAGCAGTTACGACCTTCAGGGAGAGATCCAGTACTTC

v_call: TRBV11-2
d_call: -
cdr3_length: 16
j_call: TRBJ1-2
clone_size: few
cdr3_aa: CASSPWAEVLLWGYTF
cdr3_nt: TGTGCCAGCAGCCCCTGGGCAGAAGTCTTACTCTGGGGCTACACCTTC

v_call: TRBV12-5
d_call: -
cdr3_length: 17
j_call: TRBJ2-5
clone_size: many
cdr3_aa: CASGLVQGGSGRETQYF
cdr3_nt: TGTGCTAGTGGTTTGGTACAAGGAGGATCTGGTAGGGAGACCCAGTACTTC

v_call: TRBV27
d_call: -
cdr3_length: 13
j_call: TRBJ1-2
clone_size: many
cdr3_aa: CASSGGGRNGYTF
cdr3_nt: TGTGCCAGCAGTGGGGGGGGGCGCAATGGCTACACCTTC

v_call: TRBV20-1
d_call: -
cdr3_length: 13
j_call: TRBJ1-5
clone_size: many
cdr3_aa: CSASGSGVQPQHF
cdr3_nt: TGCAGTGCTAGTGGTTCAGGGGTTCAGCCCCAGCATTTT

v_call: TRBV12-3/TRBV12-4
d_call: -
cdr3_length: 13
j_call: TRBJ1-2
clone_size: -
cdr3_aa: CASSLARVYGYTF
cdr3_nt: TGTGCCAGCAGTTTAGCGAGGGTCTATGGCTACACCTTC

v_call: TRBV14
d_call: TRBD1
cdr3_length: 14
j_call: TRBJ2-7
clone_size: -
cdr3_aa: CASSQVDRAYEQYF
cdr3_nt: TGTGCCAGCAGCCAAGTCGACAGGGCCTACGAGCAGTACTTC

v_call: TRBV15
d_call: -
cdr3_length: 9
j_call: TRBJ1-2
clone_size: -
cdr3_aa: CANVEGYTF
cdr3_nt: TGTGCCAATGTTGAGGGCTACACCTTC

v_call: TRBV30
d_call: -
cdr3_length: 13
j_call: TRBJ1-6
clone_size: many
cdr3_aa: CAWRLRGDSPLHF
cdr3_nt: TGTGCCTGGAGACTAAGGGGTGATTCACCCCTCCACTTT

v_call: TRBV2
d_call: -
cdr3_length: 12
j_call: TRBJ2-7
clone_size: -
cdr3_aa: CASRRLEDEQYF
cdr3_nt: TGTGCCAGCAGGCGGTTAGAGGACGAGCAGTACTTC

v_call: TRBV7-9
d_call: -
cdr3_length: 13
j_call: TRBJ2-5
clone_size: many
cdr3_aa: CASSSPGQETQYF
cdr3_nt: TGTGCCAGCAGCTCACCTGGACAAGAGACCCAGTACTTC

v_call: TRBV5-1
d_call: TRBD1
cdr3_length: 15
j_call: TRBJ1-1
clone_size: -
cdr3_aa: CASNKAPGQGTEAFF
cdr3_nt: TGCGCCAGCAACAAAGCCCCGGGACAGGGCACTGAAGCTTTCTTT

v_call: TRBV4-2
d_call: -
cdr3_length: 18
j_call: TRBJ1-5
clone_size: few
cdr3_aa: CASSHRVAGEYSNQPQHF
cdr3_nt: TGTGCCAGCAGCCATCGAGTCGCGGGGGAATATAGCAATCAGCCCCAGCATTTT

v_call: TRBV11-2
d_call: -
cdr3_length: 14
j_call: TRBJ2-7
clone_size: many
cdr3_aa: CASRAPGTTYEQYF
cdr3_nt: TGTGCCAGCAGGGCACCCGGGACAACCTACGAGCAGTACTTC

v_call: TRBV28
d_call: -
cdr3_length: 14
j_call: TRBJ1-1
clone_size: many
cdr3_aa: CASSSSYRATEAFF
cdr3_nt: TGTGCCAGCAGTTCCTCTTACAGGGCCACTGAAGCTTTCTTT

v_call: TRBV30
d_call: -
cdr3_length: 12
j_call: TRBJ1-6
clone_size: -
cdr3_aa: CAWDRRNSPLHF
cdr3_nt: TGTGCCTGGGACAGGCGGAATTCACCCCTCCACTTT

v_call: TRBV9
d_call: -
cdr3_length: 19
j_call: TRBJ1-6
clone_size: many
cdr3_aa: CASSVAQGVRSSYNSPLHF
cdr3_nt: TGTGCCAGCAGCGTAGCGCAGGGTGTGAGAAGCTCCTATAATTCACCCCTCCACTTT

v_call: TRBV11-2
d_call: TRBD2
cdr3_length: 15
j_call: TRBJ2-7
clone_size: many
cdr3_aa: CASSLGLAGEREQYF
cdr3_nt: TGTGCCAGCAGCTTAGGACTAGCGGGGGAGCGAGAGCAGTACTTC

v_call: TRBV30
d_call: TRBD1
cdr3_length: 12
j_call: TRBJ1-1
clone_size: many
cdr3_aa: CASDRGYTEAFF
cdr3_nt: TGTGCCAGCGACAGGGGTTACACTGAAGCTTTCTTT

v_call: TRBV2
d_call: -
cdr3_length: 11
j_call: TRBJ1-2
clone_size: many
cdr3_aa: CASSSDRGYTF
cdr3_nt: TGTGCCAGCAGTTCTGACAGGGGCTACACCTTC